This T cell receptor beta chain was captured in a study of T cells in Graves' hyperthyroidism and ophthalmopathy. Findings and caveats of the study: Most clonotypes that expanded in the thyroid above 0.001 also showed up in blood.

Regarding this clonotype: Its specificity is unknown. A much larger clone lies a single base off, so this may be a read error.

The CDR3 has 19 residues. Germline values: CDR1 SGHRS, CDR2 YFSETQ. J lost 2 bases, V lost 4 bases, and 17 bases had no gene match. RNA transcripts provided the source from which TCR beta CDR3 regions were amplified. The TCR CDR3 was amplified in a first-round RT-PCR using the HTBI primer set. TCRdb redid the calling of the multiplex PCR reads with MiXCR, one entry per CDR3 protein. The sample holds 490,000 or so distinct CDR3 sequences; around 15% are singletons and the top ten take 25% to 35%. The source material was blood. The chain uses TRBV5-1 and TRBJ2-3; 9 nucleotides agree with TRBD2. The TCR sequence derives from a woman younger than 45 with Graves' ophthalmopathy. The CDR3 sequence is CASSPIPFLSGSPTDTQYF. CDR3 DNA: TGCGCCAGCAGCCCGATTCCGTTCCTTAGCGGGAGTCCCACAGATACGCAGTATTTT.